Presented here are 14 T cell receptor beta chains from one specimen sequenced in a study of identical twins. TCRdb passed the 5' RACE reads through MiXCR, listing each CDR3 protein once. The table records more than 350,000 distinct CDR3 sequences, 7% to 9.5% of them present only once. The sample taken for sequencing was naive T cells sorted from blood. The receptors were gathered from a woman between 50 and 59 years old in good health.

This clonotype came up many times. The gene calls are TRBV7-9 and TRBJ2-3, with 8 bases lining up with TRBD2. The germline V gene encodes CDR1 SEHNR and CDR2 FQNEAQ (reference sequence). This CDR3 has 18 residues. The V segment lost 5 bases and the J segment 4 bases; nucleotides outside the gene matches: 17. DNA of the CDR3: TGTGCCAGCAGCCCGGAGGGGGTGAAGCGGGAGAACTCAGATACGCAGTATTTT. This encodes CASSPEGVKRENSDTQYF.

This sequence joins TRBV20-1 and TRBJ2-3; D possibly matches TRBD1 or TRBD2 (7 bases each). The length of the CDR3 is 13 residues. The germline V gene has CDR1 DFQATT and CDR2 SNEGSKA (reference sequence). CDR3 coding DNA: TGCAGCACAGGGGTCGGGGGGACAGATACGCAGTATTTT. Its protein product is CSTGVGGTDTQYF.

This clonotype was observed a handful of times. This chain links TRBV29-1 with TRBJ2-1; 7 nucleotides align to TRBD2. CDR3 length: 12 residues. Germline CDR1 reads SQVTM; CDR2 reads ANQGSEA. Losses at the gene ends were 6 bases for V and 7 bases for J; bases not matched to a gene: 6. The CDR3 DNA reads TGCAGCGTGGGGAGGGCTGGGAATGAGCAGTTCTTC. Translation: CSVGRAGNEQFF.

This clonotype was observed a few times. The J gene is TRBJ2-7, the V gene TRBV20-1; 8 nucleotides agree with TRBD1. Germline-derived CDR1 and CDR2 are DFQATT and SNEGSKA (reference sequence). This CDR3 comprises 13 residues. V lost 5 bases to trimming and J lost 0 bases; unmatched junction nucleotides: 3. CDR3 region: CSARTGSSYEQYF. Written as DNA, the CDR3 is TGCAGTGCTCGGACAGGGAGCTCCTACGAGCAGTACTTC.

The chain carries TRBV20-1 and TRBJ1-4; D call uncertain. Germline CDR1 DFQATT, CDR2 SNEGSKA (reference sequence). CDR3 length: 14 amino acids. The ends were cut back, 0 bases at V and 4 bases at J, with 9 bases in the middle. This chain's CDR3 is CSARDGFLNEKLFF. The CDR3 DNA is TGCAGTGCTAGAGACGGCTTCCTTAATGAAAAACTGTTTTTT.

V gene TRBV30 combines with J gene TRBJ2-2, with D perhaps TRBD1 or TRBD2 (5 bases each). The CDR3 has 15 residues. Between the trimmed V and J ends, which lost 5 bases and 4 bases, there was a span of 17 bases. CDR1 GTSNPN and CDR2 SVGIG come from the germline V gene (reference sequence). DNA for the CDR3: TGTGCCTGGGGAAGGACGGGGCTCAGCACCGGGGAGCTGTTTTTT. Translating gives CAWGRTGLSTGELFF.

This chain uses TRBV27 with TRBJ2-7, with 7 bases matching TRBD2. CDR3 length: 15 amino acids. Trimming removed 0 bases from V and 3 bases from J; junction bases left unmatched: 5. Germline V gene lookup returns CDR1 MNHEY and CDR2 SMNVEV (reference sequence). CDR3 amino acids: CASSLSGGDYYEQYF. The CDR3 nucleotides read TGTGCCAGCAGTTTATCGGGGGGGGATTACTACGAGCAGTACTTC.

This clonotype came up a few times. The V call is TRBV11-1, the J call TRBJ2-7; D tentatively reads TRBD1 or TRBD2 (5 bases each). V lost 0 bases, J lost 3 bases, and 12 bases lay in between. There are 15 residues in the CDR3. Germline V gene lookup returns CDR1 SGHAT and CDR2 FQDESV (reference sequence). The CDR3 DNA follows: TGTGCCAGCAGCTTAGCTCGGGGCCTCTTCTACGAGCAGTACTTC. This sequence encodes CASSLARGLFYEQYF.

This clonotype was found a few times. The chain couples TRBV14 to TRBJ2-1, with unresolved D. Per germline, CDR1 SGHDN and CDR2 FVKESK. The V end lost 9 bases, the J end lost 8 bases, and 20 bases lay between the germline ends. The CDR3 totals 14 residues. The CDR3 coding sequence is TGTGCCAGTTCCTCAACCGCCAGATTCCATGAGCAGTTCTTC. This sequence encodes CASSSTARFHEQFF.

The chain employs TRBV12-2 and TRBJ2-7; TRBD1, the table's D call, was not compared with the DNA. TRBV12-2 is reported as a pseudogene. The CDR3 runs 12 residues. CDR3 bases: TGTGCAAGTCGCCCCCTGGTCTACGAGCAGTACGTC. Its translation is CASRPLVYEQYV.

In its sample, this clonotype was seen many times. This chain uses TRBV20-1 with TRBJ2-5; 10 bases fit TRBD1. The junction had 11 bases not matched to a gene; V was cut back by 5 bases and J by 5 bases. Germline assignment: CDR1 DFQATT and CDR2 SNEGSKA (reference sequence). The CDR3 has 15 residues. CDR3: CSAENAGTGVETQYF. CDR3 DNA sequence: TGCAGTGCTGAGAACGCCGGGACAGGGGTCGAGACCCAGTACTTC.

This clonotype was seen ten or more times. J is TRBJ1-2 and V is TRBV9, with D possibly TRBD1 on 6 matching bases. V was pared by 2 bases and J by 5 bases, with 10 bases between. The CDR3 totals 13 residues. CDR1 and CDR2 from the germline V gene are SGDLS and YYNGEE. The CDR3 sequence: CASSVGQGYGYTF. CDR3 in DNA: TGTGCCAGCAGCGTTGGGCAGGGGTATGGCTACACCTTC.

A word on this clonotype: One end of the junction does not line up with germline, which may come from a read error. V gene TRBV5-1 combines with J gene TRBJ2-2, with TRBD2 as a possible D gene (6 bases). This CDR3 has 14 amino acids. Germline-derived CDR1 and CDR2 are SGHRS and YFSETQ. In DNA form, the CDR3 reads TGCGCCAGCAGTTTGGCGGCGGGAACCGGGGAGCTGTTTTTT. As protein: CASSLAAGTGELFF.

The V gene is TRBV20-1, the J gene TRBJ2-1; maybe TRBD2 (6 bases). Germline V gene sequence: CDR1 DFQATT, CDR2 SNEGSKA (reference sequence). CDR3 length: 12 amino acids. This CDR3 is CSGGGANNEQFF. CDR3 sequence (DNA): TGCAGCGGGGGAGGTGCCAACAATGAGCAGTTCTTC.